The clone carrying this T cell receptor (beta chain) was seen a single time. The germline CDR1 and CDR2 sequences are MNHEY and SMNVEV (reference sequence). Trimming cost V 2 bases and J 2 bases, with 14 bases left between them. The CDR3 is made up of 16 amino acids. This record belongs to a study of blood T cell repertoires in COVID-19. Study information: In each case, the material was cDNA or gDNA derived from T cells, B-cell-depleted T cells, or PBMCs.

Study processing details: Nucleated cell counts were estimated from reference gene primer amplification. TCRdb's table, derived via immunoSEQ multiplex PCR, lists solely in-frame clones and lacks some. Clone size and V and J calls were adopted from that table, with D and trimming inferred from the DNA. The sample contains approximately 170,000 clones, over 75% of which appear only once. This receptor was obtained from a man aged 65 to 85 who had recovered from COVID-19. V usage is TRBV27 and J usage is TRBJ2-3; TRBD1 is a possible D gene (6 bases). Material for sequencing was peripheral blood. The CDR3 nucleotides are TGTGCCAGCAGTTTAGGGGGCTCATTAAACACAGATACGCAGTATTTT. Amino acids: CASSLGGSLNTDTQYF.